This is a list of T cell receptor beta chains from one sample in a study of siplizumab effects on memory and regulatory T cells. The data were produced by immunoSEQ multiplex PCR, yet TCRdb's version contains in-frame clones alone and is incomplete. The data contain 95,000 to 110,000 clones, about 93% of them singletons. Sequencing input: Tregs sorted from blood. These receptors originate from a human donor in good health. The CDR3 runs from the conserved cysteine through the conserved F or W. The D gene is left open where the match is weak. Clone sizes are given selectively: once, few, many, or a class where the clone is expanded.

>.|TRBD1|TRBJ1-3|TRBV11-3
CASSNQGAGGNTIYF
TGTGCCAGCAGCAATCAGGGGGCAGGAGGAAACACCATATATTTT
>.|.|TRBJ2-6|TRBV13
CASSLDGRAGANVLTF
TGTGCCAGCAGCTTAGACGGCAGGGCTGGGGCCAACGTCCTGACTTTC
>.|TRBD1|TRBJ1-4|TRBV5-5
CASSWAGGSEKLFF
TGTGCCAGCAGCTGGGCAGGGGGAAGTGAAAAACTGTTTTTT
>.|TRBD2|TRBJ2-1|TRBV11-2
CASSRIAGGITNEQFF
TGTGCCAGCAGCCGAATAGCGGGGGGAATAACCAATGAGCAGTTCTTC
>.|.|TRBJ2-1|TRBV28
CASSLGTPRGSEQFF
TGTGCCAGCAGTTTAGGTACTCCCCGCGGCAGTGAGCAGTTCTTC
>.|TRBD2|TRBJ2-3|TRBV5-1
CASSLIAGASPTDTQYF
TGCGCCAGCAGCTTGATTGCGGGAGCCTCTCCCACAGATACGCAGTATTTT
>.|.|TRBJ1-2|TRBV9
CASSVGGNYGYTF
TGTGCCAGCAGCGTTGGGGGGAACTATGGCTACACCTTC
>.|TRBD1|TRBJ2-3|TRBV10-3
CAIGGQGAADTQYF
TGTGCCATCGGGGGGCAGGGGGCGGCAGATACGCAGTATTTT
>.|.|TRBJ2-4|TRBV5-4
CASSLSGDRIQYF
TGTGCCAGCAGCTTATCAGGGGATCGCATTCAGTACTTC
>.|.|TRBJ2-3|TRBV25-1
CASEEEGTDTQYF
TGTGCCAGCGAAGAGGAGGGCACAGATACGCAGTATTTT
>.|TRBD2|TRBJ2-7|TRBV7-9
CASSSLGLAGLDEQYF
TGTGCCAGCAGCTCCCTTGGGCTAGCGGGGCTGGACGAGCAGTACTTC
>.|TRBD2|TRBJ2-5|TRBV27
CASTRTAAGRQETQYF
TGTGCCAGCACTAGGACGGCAGCGGGGAGGCAAGAGACCCAGTACTTC
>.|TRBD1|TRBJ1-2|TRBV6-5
CASTRTGLSSYGYTF
TGTGCCAGCACCAGGACAGGGCTGAGCTCCTATGGCTACACCTTC
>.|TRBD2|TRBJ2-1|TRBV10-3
CATKRDSGNEQFF
TGTGCCACCAAGCGGGATAGCGGCAATGAGCAGTTCTTC
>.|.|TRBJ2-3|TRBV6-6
CASSRRGANTDTQYF
TGTGCCAGCAGCCGTCGGGGGGCCAACACAGATACGCAGTATTTT
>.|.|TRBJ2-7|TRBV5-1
CASSFDVFGAEQYF
TGCGCCAGCAGCTTTGACGTCTTCGGGGCCGAGCAGTACTTC
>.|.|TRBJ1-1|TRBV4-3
CASSQQGKAFF
TGCGCCAGCAGCCAACAGGGAAAAGCTTTCTTT
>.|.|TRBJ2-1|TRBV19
CASSIWGSYNEQFF
TGTGCCAGTAGTATCTGGGGGTCCTACAATGAGCAGTTCTTC
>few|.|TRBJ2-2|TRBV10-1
CASSEIPLGGELFF
TGCGCCAGCAGTGAGATTCCGTTGGGCGGGGAGCTGTTTTTT
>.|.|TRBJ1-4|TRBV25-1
CASSDDVEKLFF
TGTGCCAGCAGTGATGACGTGGAAAAACTGTTTTTT
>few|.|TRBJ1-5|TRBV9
CASSVVGGDQPQHF
TGTGCCAGCAGCGTAGTCGGAGGGGATCAGCCCCAGCATTTT
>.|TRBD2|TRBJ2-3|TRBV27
CASSFFAHSGGGSTDTQYF
TGTGCCAGCAGTTTTTTCGCTCATAGCGGGGGGGGCAGCACAGATACGCAGTATTTT
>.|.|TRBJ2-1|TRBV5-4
CASSSPYNEQFF
TGTGCCAGCAGCTCCCCCTACAATGAGCAGTTCTTC
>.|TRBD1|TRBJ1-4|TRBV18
CASSPDRNEKLFF
TGTGCCAGCTCACCGGACAGGAATGAAAAACTGTTTTTT
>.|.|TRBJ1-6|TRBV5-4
CASSLTPDGKSPLHF
TGTGCCAGCAGCTTGACTCCCGACGGCAAATCACCCCTCCACTTT
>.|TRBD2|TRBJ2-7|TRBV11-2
CASSQIVRGGEQYF
TGTGCCAGCAGCCAAATCGTAAGGGGAGGGGAGCAGTACTTC
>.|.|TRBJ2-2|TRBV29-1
CSVRGRDTGELFF
TGCAGCGTTCGGGGGCGGGACACCGGGGAGCTGTTTTTT
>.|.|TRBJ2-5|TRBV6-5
CASSRTGIRETQYF
TGTGCCAGCAGCCGGACGGGGATTCGGGAGACCCAGTACTTC
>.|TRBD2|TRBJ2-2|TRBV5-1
CASSLFPGGDTGELFF
TGCGCCAGCAGCTTGTTCCCGGGGGGGGACACCGGGGAGCTGTTTTTT
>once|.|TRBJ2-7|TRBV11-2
CASSLWSGVKGEQYF
TGTGCCAGCAGCTTATGGTCCGGAGTTAAGGGAGAGCAGTACTTC
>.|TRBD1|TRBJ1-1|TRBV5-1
CASSGQGAHTEAFF
TGCGCCAGCAGCGGACAGGGAGCCCACACTGAAGCTTTCTTT
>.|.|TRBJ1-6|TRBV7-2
CASSLSAGDSFGRHDF
TGTGCCAGCAGCTTAAGCGCCGGGGACTCATTCGGCCGTCATGACTTT
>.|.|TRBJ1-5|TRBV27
CASSFGTTPNQPQHF
TGTGCCAGCAGTTTTGGGACGACCCCGAATCAGCCCCAGCATTTT
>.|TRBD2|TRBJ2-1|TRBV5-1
CASSKLAGGLNEQFF
TGCGCCAGCAGCAAGTTAGCGGGAGGGCTAAATGAGCAGTTCTTC
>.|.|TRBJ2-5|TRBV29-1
CSVTTGRETQYF
TGCAGCGTGACGACAGGGAGGGAGACCCAGTACTTC
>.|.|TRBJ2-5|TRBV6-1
CASSEARETQYF
TGTGCCAGCAGTGAAGCGAGGGAGACCCAGTACTTC
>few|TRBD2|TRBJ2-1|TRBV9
CASSVDLAGGNEQFF
TGTGCCAGCAGCGTAGATCTAGCGGGGGGCAATGAGCAGTTCTTC
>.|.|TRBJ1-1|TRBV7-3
CASSRGGRLNTEAFF
TGTGCCAGCAGCCGCGGAGGACGCCTGAACACTGAAGCTTTCTTT
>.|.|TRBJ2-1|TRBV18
CASSPRGGRSDEQFF
TGTGCCAGCTCACCACGGGGCGGGCGGTCCGATGAGCAGTTCTTC
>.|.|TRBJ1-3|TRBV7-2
CASSLHPPRISGNTIYF
TGTGCCAGCAGCTTGCACCCACCCAGGATCTCTGGAAACACCATATATTTT